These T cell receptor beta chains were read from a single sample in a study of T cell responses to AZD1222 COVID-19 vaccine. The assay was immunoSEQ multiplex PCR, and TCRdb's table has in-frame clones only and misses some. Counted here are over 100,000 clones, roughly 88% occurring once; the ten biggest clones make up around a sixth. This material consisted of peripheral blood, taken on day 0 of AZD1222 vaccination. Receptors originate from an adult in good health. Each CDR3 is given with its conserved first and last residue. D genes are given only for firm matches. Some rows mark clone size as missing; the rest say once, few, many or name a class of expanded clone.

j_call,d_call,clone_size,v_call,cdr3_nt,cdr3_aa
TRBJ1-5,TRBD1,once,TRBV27,TGTGCCAGCAGCAAAACAGGGGTTGGTCATCAGCCCCAGCATTTT,CASSKTGVGHQPQHF
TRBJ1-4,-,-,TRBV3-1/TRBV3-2,TGTGCCAGCAGCCAAGAGGGGGGGGCCAGGGAAAAACTGTTTTTT,CASSQEGGAREKLFF
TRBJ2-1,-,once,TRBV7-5,TGTGTCAGAAGCTTAGCCACAGTCTTCCGGCCAGCCTACAATGAGCAGTTCTTC,CVRSLATVFRPAYNEQFF
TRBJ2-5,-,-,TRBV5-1,TGCGCCAGCAGCTTGGGGTCGGGTTTGGACCAAGAGACCCAGTACTTC,CASSLGSGLDQETQYF
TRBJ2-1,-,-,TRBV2,TGTGCCGCATCTCTGGGAGGAGACCAGTTCTTC,CAASLGGDQFF
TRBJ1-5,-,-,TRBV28,TGTGCCAGCACCCCGCGGAAACAGCCCCAGCATTTT,CASTPRKQPQHF
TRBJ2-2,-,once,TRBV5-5,TGTGCCAGCAGCTTAACAGGCGGGGAGCTGTTTTTT,CASSLTGGELFF
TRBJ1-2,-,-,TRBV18,TGTGCCAGCTCACCACCGGGGGTCTCCATTGTCTTC,CASSPPGVSIVF
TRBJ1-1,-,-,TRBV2,TGTGCCAGCAGTGATAGGAGAAACACTGAAGCTTTCTTT,CASSDRRNTEAFF
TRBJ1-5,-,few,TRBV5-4,TGTGCCAGCAGCTTGGCCGGGGGTGGGCAGCCCCAGCATTTT,CASSLAGGGQPQHF
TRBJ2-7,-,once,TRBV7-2,TGTGCCAGCAGCCTAAGTGGGGGGGCGACCTCCTACGAGCAGTACTTC,CASSLSGGATSYEQYF
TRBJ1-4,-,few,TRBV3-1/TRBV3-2,TGTGCCAGCAGCCAAGATTGCCAGGGGTCCCTCGCAACTAATGAAAAACTGTTTTTT,CASSQDCQGSLATNEKLFF
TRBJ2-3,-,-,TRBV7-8,TGTGCCAGCAGCCTTACCCCGGGCACAGATACGCAGTATTTT,CASSLTPGTDTQYF
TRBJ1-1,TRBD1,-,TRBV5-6,TGTGCCAGCAGCTCACAGGGGAGAACTGAAGCTTTCTTT,CASSSQGRTEAFF
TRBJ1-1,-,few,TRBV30,TGTGCCTGGAGTGTATCCGGGCTAACTGAAGCTTTCTTT,CAWSVSGLTEAFF
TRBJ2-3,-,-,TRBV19,TGTGCCAGTAGTCCACAGGGCCATACGCAGTATTTT,CASSPQGHTQYF
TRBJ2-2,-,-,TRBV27,TGTGCCAGCAGTACAAGGTGGGCGGAGAACACCGGGGAGCTGTTTTTT,CASSTRWAENTGELFF
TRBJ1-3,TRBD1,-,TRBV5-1,TGCGCCAGCAGCCCCCTCGAGGGGGCCGCTGGAAACACCATATATTTT,CASSPLEGAAGNTIYF
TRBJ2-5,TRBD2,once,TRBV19,TGTGCCAGTATGAAAAGCGGGAGGGCATGGGAGACCCAGTACTTC,CASMKSGRAWETQYF
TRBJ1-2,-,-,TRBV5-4,TGTGCCAGCAGCACCAACAGGGCGTTGGGTGGCTACACCTTC,CASSTNRALGGYTF
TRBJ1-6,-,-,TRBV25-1,TGTGCCAGCAGTGAATTTTCGGGGGATCACTCACCCCTCCACTTT,CASSEFSGDHSPLHF
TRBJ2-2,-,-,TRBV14,TGTGCCAGCAGCCAAGATCTTATGCCCGGGGAGCTGTTTTTT,CASSQDLMPGELFF
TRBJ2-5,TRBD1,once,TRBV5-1,TGCGCCAGCAGCTTGACAGGGGCCGGAGAGACCCAGTACTTC,CASSLTGAGETQYF
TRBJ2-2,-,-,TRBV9,TGTGCCAGCAGCGTAGGGCGGATTAACACCGGGGAGCTGTTTTTT,CASSVGRINTGELFF
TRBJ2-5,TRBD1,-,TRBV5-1,TGCGCCAGCAGCTCCCAGACAGGGATAGGCGAGACCCAGTACTTC,CASSSQTGIGETQYF
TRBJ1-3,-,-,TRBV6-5,TGTGCCAGCATTCAAACAGGGAGCTCTGGAAACACCATATATTTT,CASIQTGSSGNTIYF
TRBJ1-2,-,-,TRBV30,TGTGCCTGGAGTGTACGTCGCGGTTCTAGTGGCTACACCTTC,CAWSVRRGSSGYTF
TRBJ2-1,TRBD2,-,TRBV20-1,TGCAGTGCTAGTAGCGTACTAGCGGGAGGTCGTGAGCAGTTCTTC,CSASSVLAGGREQFF
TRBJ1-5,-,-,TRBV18,TGTGCCAGCTCACACGACAGGCGGAGCAATCAGCCCCAGCATTTT,CASSHDRRSNQPQHF
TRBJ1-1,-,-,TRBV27,TGTGCCAGCAGTCCACTCGCTGGGGGGGTGGCTAGAGCTTTCTTT,CASSPLAGGVARAFF
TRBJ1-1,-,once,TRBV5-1,TGCGCCAGCAGAGCCCACCCCAGGCTGTACACTGAAGCTTTCTTT,CASRAHPRLYTEAFF
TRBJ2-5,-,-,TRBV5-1,TGCGCCAGCAGCTGGGACCTCCAAGAGACCCAGTACTTC,CASSWDLQETQYF
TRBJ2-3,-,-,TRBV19,TGTGCCAGTAGTATGACGATATCTAGCACAGATACGCAGTATTTT,CASSMTISSTDTQYF
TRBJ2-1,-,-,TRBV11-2,TGTGCCAGCAGCTTAGAAGGCACGTCCTACAATGAGCAGTTCTTC,CASSLEGTSYNEQFF
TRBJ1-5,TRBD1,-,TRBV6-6,TGTGCCAGCAGACGCACAGGGGGCCGGGGCAATCAGCCCCAGCATTTT,CASRRTGGRGNQPQHF
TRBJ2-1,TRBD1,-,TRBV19,TGTGCCAGTAGTTTTAGGGACAGCAGCCGTTTCTTC,CASSFRDSSRFF
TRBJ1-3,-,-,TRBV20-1,TGCAGTGCGGACTCTGGAAACACCATATATTTT,CSADSGNTIYF
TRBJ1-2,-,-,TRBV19,TGTGCCAGTAGTATATCCCCTGGCAGGGTCTATGGCTACACCTTC,CASSISPGRVYGYTF
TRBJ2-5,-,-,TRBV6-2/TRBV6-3,TGTGCCAGCAGCCTAAACCGGGAGACCCAGTACTTC,CASSLNRETQYF
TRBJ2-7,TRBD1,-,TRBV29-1,TGCAGCGTTGAAGGGCAGGGGGCCTACGAGCAGTACTTC,CSVEGQGAYEQYF
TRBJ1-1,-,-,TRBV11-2,TGTGCCAGCAGCTTCGCAGGGTTGTACACTGAAGCTTTCTTT,CASSFAGLYTEAFF
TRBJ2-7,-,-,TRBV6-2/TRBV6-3,TGTGCCAGCAGTTACGGCAGGATCTCTGAGCAGTACTTC,CASSYGRISEQYF
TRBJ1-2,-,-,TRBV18,TGTGCCAGCTCACCACGAGCAGAATCTAACTATGGCTACACCTTC,CASSPRAESNYGYTF
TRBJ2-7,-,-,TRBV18,TGTGCCAGCTCACCGGGGCGGGGAAGAGGCGAGCAGTACTTC,CASSPGRGRGEQYF
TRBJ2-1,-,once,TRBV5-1,TGCGCCAGCAGCTTAGTGCGAGGTGCGTCGGCCCCAGCTCCCTACAATGAGCAGTTCTTC,CASSLVRGASAPAPYNEQFF
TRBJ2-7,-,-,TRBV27,TGTGCCAGCAGTGCGACAGCCACCTACGAGCAGTACTTC,CASSATATYEQYF
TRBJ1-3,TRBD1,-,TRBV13,TGTGCCAGCAGCCCCAGACCGGGACAGTATTCTGGAAACACCATATATTTT,CASSPRPGQYSGNTIYF
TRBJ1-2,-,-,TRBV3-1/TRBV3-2,TGTGCCAGCAGCCCTCCGGGCAGGGCCTATGGCTACACCTTC,CASSPPGRAYGYTF
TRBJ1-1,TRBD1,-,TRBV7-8,TGTGCCAGCAGGACGACAGGGGGCTTACCTGAAGCTTTCTTT,CASRTTGGLPEAFF
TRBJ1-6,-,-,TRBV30,TGTGCCTGGAGTGCTGGATCACCCCTCCACTTT,CAWSAGSPLHF
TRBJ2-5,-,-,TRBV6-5,TGTGCGGGGTTGGGGTGGGAGACCCAGTACTTC,CAGLGWETQYF
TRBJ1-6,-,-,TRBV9,TGTGCCAGCAGCGGATTGTCCAGCGATAATTCACCCCTCCACTTT,CASSGLSSDNSPLHF
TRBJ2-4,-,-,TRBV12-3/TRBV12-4,TGTGCCAGCCGACCGGGGGTCGCGGACATTCAGTACTTC,CASRPGVADIQYF
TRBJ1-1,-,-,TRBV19,TGTGCCGTGCTACTGGGACGCACTGAAGCTTTCTTT,CAVLLGRTEAFF
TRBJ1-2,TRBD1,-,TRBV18,TGTGCCAGCTCACCCGGGGACAGGGGCGGCTATGGCTACACCTTC,CASSPGDRGGYGYTF
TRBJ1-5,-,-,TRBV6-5,TGTGCCAGCAGCCTTCAGGGTAGCAATCAGCCCCAGCATTTT,CASSLQGSNQPQHF
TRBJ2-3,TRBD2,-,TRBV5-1,TGCGCCAGCAGCGGTGGGACTAGCGGGAGCTCAGATACGCAGTATTTT,CASSGGTSGSSDTQYF